The 29 T cell receptor beta chains listed next were all sequenced from one sample in a study of metastatic and nonmetastatic thyroid tumors. MiXCR reprocessed the PCR reads for TCRdb. The sample shows approximately 30,000 clones, about 15% of them seen only once. All patients were treatment-naive before thyroid surgery. Sequenced material: blood. All receptors derive from a female donor with papillary thyroid cancer or a benign thyroid nodule (not recorded which). Some clones in this sample may be carry-over from other donors' samples.

In the case of this clone: Germline and junction disagree at one end, which may indicate a read error. The rearrangement links TRBV6-6 to TRBJ2-3; weak D call: TRBD2 (5 bases). CDR3 size: 17 residues. Germline assignment: CDR1 MNHNY and CDR2 SVGAGI (reference sequence). The CDR3 loop is CSSSYGRLSPATDTQYF. The CDR3 DNA reads TGTTCCAGCAGTTACGGACGACTATCGCCTGCCACAGATACGCAGTATTTT.

The table lists this clone with many counts. This chain connects TRBV29-1 to TRBJ2-3; 8 nucleotides align to TRBD2. V lost 6 bases to trimming and J lost 1 base; unmatched junction nucleotides: 9. Germline V CDR1 and CDR2: SQVTM, ANQGSEA. The CDR3 covers 15 residues. CDR3 sequence reads: CSVGGVAGRTDTQYF. Here the CDR3 DNA reads TGCAGCGTCGGGGGGGTAGCGGGACGCACAGATACGCAGTATTTT.

This clone was observed a handful of times. This could be a read error, since a much larger clone is one nucleotide away. The chain carries TRBV5-6 and TRBJ1-1, with D unclear. Between the trimmed V and J ends, which lost 4 bases and 4 bases, there was a span of 14 bases. CDR1 and CDR2 (germline): SGHDT, YYEEEE. This CDR3 spans 14 amino acids. The CDR3 DNA sequence: TGTGCCAGCAGCCAGACAATCGGGAGCACTGAAGCTTTCTTT. Translated: CASSQTIGSTEAFF.

This clone turned up a few times. The V and J genes are TRBV28 and TRBJ1-5; the D is unclear. This CDR3 has 14 amino acids. Trimming took off 5 bases at V and 11 bases at J, with 19 bases between the two ends. Germline CDR1 reads MDHEN; CDR2 reads SYDVKM. For the CDR3, the DNA is TGTGCCAGCAGTCTATTTGGGAGGGTCCGGGCCCAGCATTTT. It translates to CASSLFGRVRAQHF.

The table lists this clone with many counts. In DNA form, the CDR3 reads TGTGCCAGCAGTGAGAGACCGGACCCTGATCAGCCCCAGCATTTT. This codes for CASSERPDPDQPQHF. This chain joins TRBV6-1 and TRBJ1-5, with unresolved D. The CDR3 is 15 amino acids. Germline V gene data show CDR1 as MNHNS and CDR2 as SASEGT. Trimming left V 3 bases short and J 5 bases short, with 14 bases between.

This clone was found once. The V gene is TRBV5-1, the J gene TRBJ1-2, with D possibly TRBD1 on 5 matching bases. The CDR3 is 11 amino acids. V was pared by 2 bases and J by 11 bases, with 10 bases between. The V gene's germline CDR1 is SGHRS and CDR2 YFSETQ. The CDR3 reads CASSFGGRYTF. The CDR3 region has the DNA TGCGCCAGCAGCTTTGGGGGAAGATACACCTTC.

This clone was recorded at least ten times. The CDR3 DNA reads TGCGCCAGCAGCCAAGATCGTGGCAGGGGGGGATACGAAAAACTGTTTTTT. It is translated as CASSQDRGRGGYEKLFF. The V call is TRBV4-1, the J call TRBJ1-4; TRBD1 matches 7 bases. The CDR3 loop spans 17 amino acids. The V segment lost 0 bases and the J segment 8 bases; nucleotides outside the gene matches: 12. CDR1 is MGHRA, CDR2 YSYEKL, per germline.

The chain is built from TRBV29-1 and TRBJ2-7; tentatively, D is TRBD1 or TRBD2 (5 bases each). V was shortened by 8 bases and J by 0 bases, with 11 bases between the two germline ends. CDR1 is SQVTM, CDR2 ANQGSEA, per germline. This CDR3 spans 12 amino acids. The CDR3 nucleotides are TGCAGCACCCGGGACGGCTCCTACGAGCAGTACTTC. Its protein product is CSTRDGSYEQYF.

This clone showed up just a few times. The junction departs from germline at one end; a sequencing error may be responsible. The J gene is TRBJ2-7, the V gene TRBV7-2, with D possibly being TRBD1 or TRBD2 (6 bases each). This CDR3 region has 15 residues. Germline V gene data show CDR1 as SGHTA and CDR2 as FQGNSA. Here the CDR3 DNA reads TGTGTCAGCAGCTCCAGACTGGTGGGGGGCTACGAGCAGTACTTT. Protein: CVSSSRLVGGYEQYF.

The chain links TRBV20-1 to TRBJ1-2, with a possible D match to TRBD1 (6 bases). Germline V gene sequence: CDR1 DFQATT, CDR2 SNEGSKA (reference sequence). The V end was cut by 7 bases, the J end by 5 bases, with 17 bases between. The CDR3 covers 13 residues. In DNA form, the CDR3 reads TGCAGTGACAGACGGGACATAAAATATGGCTACACCTTC. Translation: CSDRRDIKYGYTF.

This clone was counted ten times or more. The chain uses TRBV6-4 and TRBJ2-7; D call uncertain. The V and J ends lost 2 bases and 7 bases respectively, with 9 bases between them. CDR3 length: 12 amino acids. Germline V gene sequence: CDR1 MRHNA, CDR2 SNTAGT. The CDR3 here is CASSDGLGEQYF. DNA of the CDR3: TGTGCCAGCAGTGACGGTTTAGGAGAGCAGTACTTC.

Comments on this clone: A single base separates this from a much larger clone, so it may be a read error. The J gene is TRBJ2-3, the V gene TRBV12-3 or TRBV12-4, with D uncertain. The length of the CDR3 is 15 residues. Trimming removed 5 bases from V and 2 bases from J, with 14 bases in between. DNA for the CDR3: TGTGCCAGCAGTCCCCCTCTGGAGCTCACAGATACGCAGTATTTT. Translating gives CASSPPLELTDTQYF.

This clone was detected ten times or more. This sequence joins TRBV5-6 and TRBJ1-4; D unresolved. Germline V gene data show CDR1 as SGHDT and CDR2 as YYEEEE. Trimming left V 4 bases short and J 7 bases short, with 17 bases between. The CDR3 contains 15 residues. The CDR3 is CASSQPVDTGEKLFF. The CDR3 bases are TGTGCCAGCAGCCAGCCGGTGGATACGGGTGAAAAACTGTTTTTT.

This clone came up many times. J is TRBJ1-3 and V is TRBV29-1, with D unclear. The CDR3 sequence is 13 residues long. V lost 7 bases and J 2 bases, leaving 12 bases between the germline ends. Germline V CDR1 and CDR2: SQVTM, ANQGSEA. The CDR3 bases are TGCAGCGCTGCAGAGAGGGCTGGAAACACCATATATTTT. This translates into CSAAERAGNTIYF.

The table lists this clone with a few counts. A much larger clone sits a single nucleotide away, making a read error possible. For the CDR3, the DNA is TGTGCCACTAGACAGTATAACACCGGGGAGCTGGTTTTT. Amino acid sequence: CATRQYNTGELVF. The chain couples TRBV2 to TRBJ2-2; either TRBD1 or TRBD2 may supply D (5 bases each). The V gene's germline CDR1 is SNHLY and CDR2 FYNNEI. This CDR3 comprises 13 residues.

V and J are TRBV5-1 and TRBJ1-1; D perhaps matches TRBD1 (6 bases). CDR1 and CDR2 from the germline V gene are SGHRS and YFSETQ. The V and J ends lost 0 bases and 2 bases respectively, with 20 bases between them. The CDR3 is made up of 18 amino acids. In DNA, the CDR3 is TGCGCCAGCAGCTTGGATTTCGGGACAAGGCAGACAAACACTGAAGCTTTCTTT. As protein: CASSLDFGTRQTNTEAFF.

This clone was observed at least ten times. J is TRBJ2-3 and V is TRBV19; the D is unclear. This CDR3 spans 12 amino acids. Looked up from germline, CDR1 is LNHDA and CDR2 is SQIVND (reference sequence). Between the trimmed V and J ends, which lost 3 bases and 4 bases, there was a span of 5 bases. The CDR3, as DNA: TGTGCCAGTAGTATCCCCCCAGATACGCAGTATTTT. Its translation: CASSIPPDTQYF.

This clone was counted many times. The J gene is TRBJ1-3, the V gene TRBV12-3 or TRBV12-4; 8 nucleotides align to TRBD1. This CDR3 is built from 14 residues. V dropped 5 bases and J dropped 2; count of bases not matched to a gene: 2. The CDR3 protein is CASSPTGAGNTIYF. CDR3 DNA: TGTGCCAGCAGTCCGACAGGGGCTGGAAACACCATATATTTT.

Ten or more counts support this clone. The chain joins TRBV6-1 to TRBJ1-6, with 8 bases that match TRBD1. V gave up 7 bases and J gave up 9 bases; unmatched junction bases: 5. CDR3 size: 13 residues. Germline CDR1 is MNHNS and CDR2 is SASEGT. CDR3 residues: CASTPDRASPLHF. The CDR3 DNA reads TGTGCCAGCACACCGGACAGGGCTTCACCCCTCCACTTT.

At least ten counts were recorded for this clone. This chain links TRBV7-9 with TRBJ1-1; D might be TRBD1 (5 bases). Germline CDR1 reads SEHNR; CDR2 reads FQNEAQ (reference sequence). This CDR3 spans 15 amino acids. Trimming took off 3 bases at V and 6 bases at J, with 17 bases between the two ends. CDR3 in amino acids: CASSFTEQGRPEAFF. The CDR3 DNA sequence: TGTGCCAGCAGCTTTACGGAGCAGGGTCGACCTGAAGCTTTCTTT.

This clone was counted ten times or more. The chain has TRBV12-5 and TRBJ1-5; 8 bases match TRBD1. There are 13 residues in the CDR3. Germline values: CDR1 LGHNT, CDR2 FRNRAP. After removal of 2 bases from V and 6 bases from J, the junction contained 0 bases not matched to a gene. CDR3: CASGLTGGQPQHF. CDR3 DNA sequence: TGTGCTAGTGGTTTGACAGGGGGTCAGCCCCAGCATTTT.

This clone has a count of ten or more. The chain couples TRBV5-1 to TRBJ1-2; the D is unclear. The CDR3 has 13 amino acids. Germline CDR1 reads SGHRS; CDR2 reads YFSETQ. Trimming took 0 bases from V and 6 from J, leaving 9 bases between them. This chain's CDR3 is CASSLAGGDGYTF. The CDR3 nucleotides are TGCGCCAGCAGCTTGGCTGGCGGAGATGGCTACACCTTC.

This clone came up many times. The chain joins TRBV7-8 to TRBJ2-2; 8 bases are shared with TRBD1. With V trimmed by 8 bases and J by 2 bases, 10 bases remained unmatched. From germline, CDR1 is SGHVS and CDR2 FQNEAQ. CDR3 size: 16 residues. The CDR3 protein is CASRAPRGRNTGELFF. The CDR3 DNA is TGTGCCAGCCGGGCCCCCAGGGGGCGTAACACCGGGGAGCTGTTTTTT. Variable domain in full (rest from reference TRBV7-8 and TRBJ2-2): GAGVSQSPRYKVAKRGQDVALRCDPISGHVSLFWYQQALGQGPEFLTYFQNEAQLDKSGLPSDRFFAERPEGSVSTLKIQRTQQEDSAVYLCASRAPRGRNTGELFFGEGSRLTVL.

This chain joins TRBV13 and TRBJ2-2; weak D call: TRBD2 (5 bases). The CDR3 covers 13 residues. CDR1 and CDR2 (germline): PRHDT, FYEKMQ (reference sequence). Trimming took 2 bases from V and 17 from J, leaving 18 bases between them. CDR3 amino acids: CASSLIGTGEIFF. CDR3 nucleotides: TGTGCCAGCAGCTTAATCGGCACCGGGGAGATCTTTTTT.

There are many counts of this clone. This specimen includes other DNA sequences encoding the same CDR3. This chain's CDR3 is CSVLGHPDTQYF. The CDR3 DNA reads TGCAGCGTTTTGGGGCACCCAGATACGCAGTATTTT. The gene calls are TRBV29-1 and TRBJ2-3, with D possibly matching TRBD1 (5 bases). The V gene's germline CDR1 is SQVTM and CDR2 ANQGSEA. The CDR3 is 12 residues long. The V gene lost 5 bases and the J gene lost 4 bases, with 10 bases spanning the gap.

The chain carries TRBV20-1 and TRBJ2-1, with 13 positions matching TRBD2. CDR3 length: 16 residues. Germline loops: CDR1 DFQATT, CDR2 SNEGSKA (reference sequence). The V segment lost 3 bases and the J segment 8 bases; nucleotides outside the gene matches: 10. The CDR3 region is CSARDPGTSGGDEQFF. The CDR3 nucleotides read TGCAGTGCTAGGGATCCCGGTACTAGCGGGGGGGATGAGCAGTTCTTC.

This clone has a count of ten or more. This sequence joins TRBV29-1 and TRBJ1-1; perhaps TRBD1 as D (6 bases). Looked up from germline, CDR1 is SQVTM and CDR2 is ANQGSEA. This CDR3 is 14 amino acids long. V dropped 4 bases and J dropped 2 bases, with 14 bases sitting between them. The CDR3 bases are TGCAGCGTTGGGCGAGGGACAACCAACACTGAAGCTTTCTTT. It encodes CSVGRGTTNTEAFF. The full variable domain, its missing parts supplied by reference TRBV29-1 and TRBJ1-1, is SAVISQKPSRDICQRGTSLTIQCQVDSQVTMMFWYRQQPGQSLTLIATANQGSEATYESGFVIDKFPISRPNLTFSTLTVSNMSPEDSSIYLCSVGRGTTNTEAFFGQGTRLTVV.

The genes are TRBV6-2 or TRBV6-3 and TRBJ1-5; TRBD1 matches at 7 bases. Looked up from germline, CDR1 is MNHEY and CDR2 is SVGEGT. The J segment lost 10 bases and the V segment lost 4 bases, leaving 10 bases of the junction unmatched. The CDR3 spans 14 residues. CDR3 sequence reads: CASSSQGVTHPQHF. The CDR3 DNA reads as TGTGCCAGCAGTTCCCAGGGGGTGACTCATCCCCAGCATTTT.

Many counts were recorded for this clone. The CDR3 bases are TGTGCCAGCAGCTCCTCCCTCGGGTTGACTCGTATCGCGGATACGCAGTATTTT. Protein product: CASSSSLGLTRIADTQYF. The genes are TRBV7-3 and TRBJ2-3; D gene ambiguous. The CDR3 length is 18 residues. Trimming took 4 bases from V and 6 from J, leaving 26 bases between them. Germline V gene data show CDR1 as SGHTA and CDR2 as FQGTGA.